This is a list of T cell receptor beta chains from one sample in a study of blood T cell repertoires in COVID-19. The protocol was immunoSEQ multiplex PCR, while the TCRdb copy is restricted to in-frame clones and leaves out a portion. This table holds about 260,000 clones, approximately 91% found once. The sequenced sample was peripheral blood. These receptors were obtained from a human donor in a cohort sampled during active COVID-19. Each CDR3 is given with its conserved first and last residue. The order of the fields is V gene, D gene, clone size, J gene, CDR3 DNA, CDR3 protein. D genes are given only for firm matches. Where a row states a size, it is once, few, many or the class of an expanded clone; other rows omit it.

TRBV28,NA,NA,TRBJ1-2,TGTGCCATCCACAGGAACTATGGCTACACCTTC,CAIHRNYGYTF
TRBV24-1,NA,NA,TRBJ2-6,TGTGCCACCACCGAGAGAGGGGGGGCCAACGTCCTGACTTTC,CATTERGGANVLTF
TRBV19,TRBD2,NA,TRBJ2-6,TGTGCCAGTAGTATAGGGGCTAGCGGTTACTTCTCTGGGGCCAACGTCCTGACTTTC,CASSIGASGYFSGANVLTF
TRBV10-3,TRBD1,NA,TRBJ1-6,TGTGCCATCAGTGATTTTACAGGGGGGCGTTCACCCCTCCACTTT,CAISDFTGGRSPLHF
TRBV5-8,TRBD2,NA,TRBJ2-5,TGTGCCAGCAGCTTTGCTAGCGGGAGTGGGCAAGAGACCCAGTACTTC,CASSFASGSGQETQYF
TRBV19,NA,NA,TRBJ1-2,TGTGCCAGTAGTTCGCGCCGCCGGGAGGAGAACTATGGCTACACCTTC,CASSSRRREENYGYTF
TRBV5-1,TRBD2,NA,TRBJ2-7,TGCGCCAGCAGCTTGACCAGCGGGGGCTACGAGCAGTACTTC,CASSLTSGGYEQYF
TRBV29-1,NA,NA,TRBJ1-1,TGCAGCGTTGGGACACGATCGAACACTGAAGCTTTCTTT,CSVGTRSNTEAFF
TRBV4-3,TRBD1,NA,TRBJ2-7,TGCGCCAGCAGCCAAGTTAGGGACAGGGGAAGCTCCTACGAGCAGTACTTC,CASSQVRDRGSSYEQYF
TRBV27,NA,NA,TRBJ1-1,TGTGCCAGCAGTCCAACAGGCAGGTGGGACACTGAAGCTTTCTTT,CASSPTGRWDTEAFF
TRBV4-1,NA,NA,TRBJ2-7,TGCGCCAGCAGCCAAGGTCAGGGTACCTACGAGCAGTACTTC,CASSQGQGTYEQYF
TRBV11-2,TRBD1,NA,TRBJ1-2,TGTGCCAGCAGCCCCGGAGGGGGCGATGGCTACACCTTC,CASSPGGGDGYTF
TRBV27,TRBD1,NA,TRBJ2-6,TGTGCCAGCAGGAGGGACAGGGCTTTGTCTGGGGCCAACGTCCTGACTTTC,CASRRDRALSGANVLTF
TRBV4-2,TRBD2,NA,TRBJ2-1,TGTGCCAGCAGCCAAGCCGGGACTAGCGGAAACAATGAGCAGTTCTTC,CASSQAGTSGNNEQFF
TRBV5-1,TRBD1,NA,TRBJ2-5,TGCGCCACCTCACCCGGGACAGGAATACAAGAGACCCAGTACTTC,CATSPGTGIQETQYF
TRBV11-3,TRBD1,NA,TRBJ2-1,TGTGCCAGCAGCACCGGACAGGACGTTTACAATGAGCAGTTCTTC,CASSTGQDVYNEQFF
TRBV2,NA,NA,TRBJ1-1,TGTGCCAGCACGGAAGGGGCGAACACTGAAGCTTTCTTT,CASTEGANTEAFF
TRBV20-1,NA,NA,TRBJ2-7,TGCAGTGCTGGCAGGTACGAGCAGTACTTC,CSAGRYEQYF
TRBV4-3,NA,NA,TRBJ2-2,TGCGCCAGCAGCCAAGATATGGTCGCAGCGACTACCGGGGAGCTGTTTTTT,CASSQDMVAATTGELFF
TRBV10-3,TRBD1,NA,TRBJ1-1,TGTGCCATCAGTGCAGGGGGAAACACTGAAGCTTTCTTT,CAISAGGNTEAFF
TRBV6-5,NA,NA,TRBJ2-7,TGTGCCAGCAGCAGGGGAGCGGTAAGCTCCTACGAGCAGTACTTC,CASSRGAVSSYEQYF
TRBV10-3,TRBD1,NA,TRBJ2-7,TGTGCCACCTACAAGGGACAGCTAAGCTCCTACGAGCAGTACTTC,CATYKGQLSSYEQYF
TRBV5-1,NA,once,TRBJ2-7,TGCGCCAGCAGCTTTGATAGGGGTTCCTACGAGCAGTACTTC,CASSFDRGSYEQYF
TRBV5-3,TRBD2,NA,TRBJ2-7,TGTGCCAGAAGCCAAAATGGACTAGCGGGTAGCGGCGAGCAGTACTTC,CARSQNGLAGSGEQYF
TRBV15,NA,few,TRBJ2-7,TGTGCCACCAGCAGTCCCCTGCGGGACAGCTCCTACGAGCAGTACTTC,CATSSPLRDSSYEQYF
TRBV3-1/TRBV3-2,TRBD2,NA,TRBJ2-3,TGTGCCAGCAGCCAAGATTTGACTAGCGGGAAAGTCACAGATACGCAGTATTTT,CASSQDLTSGKVTDTQYF
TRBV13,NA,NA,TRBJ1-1,TGTGCCAGCAGCTTCCTTTTCACTGAAGCTTTCTTT,CASSFLFTEAFF
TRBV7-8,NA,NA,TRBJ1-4,TGTGCCAGCAGCCCTCGCCCGGGGAATGGGAATGAAAAACTGTTTTTT,CASSPRPGNGNEKLFF
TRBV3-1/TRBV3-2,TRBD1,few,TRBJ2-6,TGTGCCAGCAGCCCCTGGACAGGGGCCGGGGCCAACGTCCTGACTTTC,CASSPWTGAGANVLTF
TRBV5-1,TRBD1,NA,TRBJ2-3,TGCGCCAGCAGCTTGGCCAAGTCGCCCGACAGGGCCCTCTTCACAGATACGCAGTATTTT,CASSLAKSPDRALFTDTQYF
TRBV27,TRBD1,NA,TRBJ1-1,TGTGCCAGCAGTTTATCCAGACAGGGGAACACTGAAGCTTTCTTT,CASSLSRQGNTEAFF
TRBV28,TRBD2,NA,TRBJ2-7,TGTGCCAGCAGGGGACTAGGCGGCGAGCAGTACTTC,CASRGLGGEQYF
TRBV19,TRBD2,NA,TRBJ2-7,TGTGCCAGTAGTAACCCAGGAGCGGGGGGAGGTCACGAGCAGTACTTC,CASSNPGAGGGHEQYF
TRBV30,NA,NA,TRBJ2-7,TGTGCCTGGAGTGTATGGCGGGAGCAGTACTTC,CAWSVWREQYF
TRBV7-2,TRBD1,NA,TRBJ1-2,TGTGCCAGCAGCTTAGTCTTCCAGGGGGCGGGCGGCTACACCTTC,CASSLVFQGAGGYTF
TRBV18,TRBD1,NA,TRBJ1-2,TGTGCCAGCTCAGGGACAGAACCTTATGGCTACACCTTC,CASSGTEPYGYTF
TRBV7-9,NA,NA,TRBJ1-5,TGTGCCAGCAGCCCAGACGGGGGTAGCCAGCCCCAGCATTTT,CASSPDGGSQPQHF
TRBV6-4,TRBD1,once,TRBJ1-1,TGTGCCAGCAGAAAGGACAGGGATTACACTGAAGCTTTCTTT,CASRKDRDYTEAFF
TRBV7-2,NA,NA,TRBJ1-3,TGTGCCAGCACCGTTCAGGGGCAGACTGGAAACACCATATATTTT,CASTVQGQTGNTIYF
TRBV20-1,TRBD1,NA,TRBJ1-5,TGCAGTGCTAGTCGGGACAGGTCTGGATCCCAGCATTTT,CSASRDRSGSQHF
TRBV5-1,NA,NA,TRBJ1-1,TGCGCCAGCAGCTTGGGTGGGAGACTAACCATGAACACTGAAGCTTTCTTT,CASSLGGRLTMNTEAFF
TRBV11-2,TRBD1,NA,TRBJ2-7,TGTGCCAGCAGCTTAGGGGACAGTGCCTACGAGCAGTACTTC,CASSLGDSAYEQYF
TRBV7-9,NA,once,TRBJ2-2,TGTGCCAGCAGCTCCCTTGACTACTCGAACACCGGGGAGCTGTTTTTT,CASSSLDYSNTGELFF
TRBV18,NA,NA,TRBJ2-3,TGTGCCAGCGACCGGGGGGCCCCTGATACAGATACGCAGTATTTT,CASDRGAPDTDTQYF
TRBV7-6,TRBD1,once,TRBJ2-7,TGTGCCAGCAGCTCTCCCGGGACAGGGATAGGCGAGCAGTACTTC,CASSSPGTGIGEQYF
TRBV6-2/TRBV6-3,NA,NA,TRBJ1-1,TGTGCCAGCAGTTACCGGGTAACCCGGAACACTGAAGCTTTCTTT,CASSYRVTRNTEAFF
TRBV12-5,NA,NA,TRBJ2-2,TGTGCTAGTGGAGGGGGAACCGGGGAGCTGTTTTTT,CASGGGTGELFF
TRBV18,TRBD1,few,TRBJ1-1,TGTGCCAGCAAGGGGACAGAGAACACTGAAGCTTTCTTT,CASKGTENTEAFF